This TCR beta chain originates from a study of metastatic and nonmetastatic thyroid tumors. Study results and limitations: For both blood and tumor, malignant thyroid tumors reportedly showed significantly higher TCR beta diversity than benign nodules did.

This clone was found many times. Its matching antigen is unknown. MiXCR reprocessed the PCR reads for TCRdb. Of roughly 81,000 clones in the sample, less than 10% were seen once. The CDR3 covers 14 residues. Germline V gene sequence: CDR1 SNHLY, CDR2 FYNNEI. Trimming pared 8 bases from V and 5 bases from J, leaving 18 bases between. Until they underwent thyroid surgery, no patient had received any treatment. The chain couples TRBV2 to TRBJ1-2, with unresolved D. What was sequenced was blood. This TCR was recovered from a female donor with papillary thyroid cancer or a benign thyroid nodule (not recorded which). Some clones in this sample may be carry-over from other donors' samples. In DNA, the CDR3 is TGTGCCAGCTCAGATAGGACGTCCATTTATGGCTACACCTTC. As protein: CASSDRTSIYGYTF.